This T cell receptor beta chain emerged from a study of beta chain features in type 1 diabetes. Background on the study: Cells sorted and examined across all samples totaled 85 million to 110 million.

Study observations and caveats: Patients showed naive, central memory and Treg TCRB repertoires that appeared more similar than those of healthy donors.

The germline V and J ends were trimmed by 2 bases and 1 base, with 11 bases remaining between them. Germline V gene data show CDR1 as SEHNR and CDR2 as FQNEAQ (reference sequence). The CDR3 spans 15 residues. This clone showed up just a few times. What it recognizes is unknown. The sequenced template was cDNA made from the entire isolated RNA. Sequencing used immunoSEQ multiplex PCR; TCRdb keeps in-frame clones, though not all of them. This table has 350,000 or so clones, about 20% appearing once. This sequence joins TRBV7-9 and TRBJ1-1; D is unclear. The sequence came from a woman aged 18-30 years in good health. Input material: naive CD4+ T cells from blood. CDR3 region: CASSLFLGPNTEAFF. The CDR3 nucleotides are TGTGCCAGCAGCTTATTTCTGGGCCCGAACACTGAAGCTTTCTTT.